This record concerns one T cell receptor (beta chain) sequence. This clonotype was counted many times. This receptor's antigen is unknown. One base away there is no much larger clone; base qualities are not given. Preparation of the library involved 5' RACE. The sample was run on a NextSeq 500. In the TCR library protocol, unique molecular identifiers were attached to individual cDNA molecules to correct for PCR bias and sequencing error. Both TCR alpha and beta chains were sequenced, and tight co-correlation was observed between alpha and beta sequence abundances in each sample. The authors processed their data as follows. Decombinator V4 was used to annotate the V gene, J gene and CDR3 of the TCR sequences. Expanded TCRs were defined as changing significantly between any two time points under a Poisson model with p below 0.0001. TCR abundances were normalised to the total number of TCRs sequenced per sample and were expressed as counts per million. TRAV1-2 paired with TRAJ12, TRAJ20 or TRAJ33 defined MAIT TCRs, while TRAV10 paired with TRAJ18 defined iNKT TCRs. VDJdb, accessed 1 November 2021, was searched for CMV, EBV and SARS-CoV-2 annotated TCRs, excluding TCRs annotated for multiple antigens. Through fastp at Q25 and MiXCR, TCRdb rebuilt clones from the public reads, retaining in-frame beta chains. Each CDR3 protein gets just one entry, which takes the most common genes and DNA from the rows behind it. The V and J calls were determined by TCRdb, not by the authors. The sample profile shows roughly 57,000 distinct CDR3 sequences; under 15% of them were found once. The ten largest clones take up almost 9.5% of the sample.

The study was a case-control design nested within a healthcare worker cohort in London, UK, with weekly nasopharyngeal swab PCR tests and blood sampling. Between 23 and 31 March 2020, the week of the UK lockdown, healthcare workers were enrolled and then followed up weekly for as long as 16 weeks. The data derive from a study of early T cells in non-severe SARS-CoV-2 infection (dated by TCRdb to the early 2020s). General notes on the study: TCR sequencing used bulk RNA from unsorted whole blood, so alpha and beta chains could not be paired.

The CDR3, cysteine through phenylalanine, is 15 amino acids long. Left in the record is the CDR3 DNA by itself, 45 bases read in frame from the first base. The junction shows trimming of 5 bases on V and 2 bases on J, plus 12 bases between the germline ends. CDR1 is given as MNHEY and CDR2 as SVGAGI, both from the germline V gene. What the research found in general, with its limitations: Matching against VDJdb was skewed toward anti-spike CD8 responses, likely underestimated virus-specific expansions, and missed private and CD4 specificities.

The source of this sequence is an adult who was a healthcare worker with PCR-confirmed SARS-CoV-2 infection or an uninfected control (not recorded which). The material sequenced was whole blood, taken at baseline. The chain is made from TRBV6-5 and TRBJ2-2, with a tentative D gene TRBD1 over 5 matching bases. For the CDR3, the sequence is CASSPLTVNTGELFF. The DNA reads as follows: TGTGCCAGCAGTCCTTTGACAGTTAACACCGGGGAGCTGTTTTTT.